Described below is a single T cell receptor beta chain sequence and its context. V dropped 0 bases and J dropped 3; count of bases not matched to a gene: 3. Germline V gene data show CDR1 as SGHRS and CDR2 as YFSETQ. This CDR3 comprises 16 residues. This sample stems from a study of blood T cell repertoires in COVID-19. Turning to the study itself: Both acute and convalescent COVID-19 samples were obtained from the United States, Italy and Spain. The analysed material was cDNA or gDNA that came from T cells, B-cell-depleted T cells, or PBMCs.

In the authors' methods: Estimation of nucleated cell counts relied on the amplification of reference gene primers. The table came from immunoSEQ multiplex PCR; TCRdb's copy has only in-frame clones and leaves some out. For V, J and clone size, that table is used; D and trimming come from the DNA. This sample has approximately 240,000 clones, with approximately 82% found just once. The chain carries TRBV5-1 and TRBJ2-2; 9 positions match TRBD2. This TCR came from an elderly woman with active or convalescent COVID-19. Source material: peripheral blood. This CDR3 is CASSLGLAGHTGELFF. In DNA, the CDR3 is TGCGCCAGCAGCTTGGGGCTAGCGGGGCACACCGGGGAGCTGTTTTTT. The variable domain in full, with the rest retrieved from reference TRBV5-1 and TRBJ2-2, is KAGVTQTPRYLIKTRGQQVTLSCSPISGHRSVSWYQQTPGQGLQFLFEYFSETQRNKGNFPGRFSGRQFSNSRSEMNVSTLELGDSALYLCASSLGLAGHTGELFFGEGSRLTVL.